The next 7 T cell receptor beta chains were all read from a single sample in a study of T-cell memory formation after mild COVID-19. TCRdb re-called the 5' RACE reads through MiXCR, storing one row per CDR3 protein. The sample includes 25,000 to 30,000 distinct CDR3 sequences, around 15% of them seen just once. The material sequenced was PBMCs or a T cell subset sorted from them (not recorded which). These receptors all stem from an adult who had mild COVID-19 (a few samples of this study predate the infection). Cell type and time point are not known.

This clonotype was picked up a small number of times. The J gene is TRBJ2-5, the V gene TRBV2; TRBD2 aligns across 12 bases. The junction had 10 bases not matched to a gene; V was cut back by 3 bases and J by 5 bases. The germline V gene encodes CDR1 SNHLY and CDR2 FYNNEI. CDR3 size: 17 residues. The DNA of the CDR3 is TGTGCCAGCAGTGAGACGACTAGCGGGGGAGGCCGCGAGACCCAGTACTTC. Amino acids: CASSETTSGGGRETQYF.

The rearrangement joins TRBV7-9 to TRBJ2-7; D remains unclear. Germline CDR1 is SEHNR and CDR2 is FQNEAQ (reference sequence). The length of the CDR3 is 14 residues. Trimming removed 5 bases from V and 1 base from J, with 12 bases in between. The CDR3 region has the DNA TGTGCCAGCAGCCGACCGCAGAGATCCTACGAGCAGTACTTC. This codes for CASSRPQRSYEQYF.

The chain has TRBV24-1 and TRBJ2-7, with a possible D match to TRBD2 (5 bases). Germline V CDR1 and CDR2: KGHDR, SFDVKD. Trimming shortened V by 4 bases and J by 0 bases, and 9 bases separated the two germline ends. The CDR3 covers 14 residues. The CDR3 region has the DNA TGTGCCACCAGTGAATCAGGACTCTCCTACGAGCAGTACTTC. Its translation: CATSESGLSYEQYF.

The chain is built from TRBV7-9 and TRBJ2-7; D might be TRBD1 or TRBD2, each matching 5 bases. Germline assignment: CDR1 SEHNR and CDR2 FQNEAQ (reference sequence). Trimming left V 6 bases short and J 0 bases short, with 18 bases between. This CDR3 has 16 amino acids. The CDR3 region is CASSWGPGTFSYEQYF. CDR3 nucleotide sequence: TGTGCCAGCAGTTGGGGACCGGGTACCTTCTCCTACGAGCAGTACTTC.

In this sample, this clonotype turned up many times. This sequence joins TRBV20-1 and TRBJ2-7; D ambiguous. Germline V gene sequence: CDR1 DFQATT, CDR2 SNEGSKA (reference sequence). The CDR3 is made up of 13 amino acids. Trimming left V 3 bases short and J 2 bases short, with 11 bases between. The CDR3 loop reads CSASSQKTYEQYF. The CDR3 region has the DNA TGCAGTGCTAGTAGTCAGAAGACCTACGAGCAGTACTTC.

This clonotype was counted at least ten times. This chain joins TRBV10-3 and TRBJ2-5, with a possible D match to TRBD2 (6 bases). The germline gives CDR1 ENHRY, CDR2 SYGVKD. V lost 0 bases and J lost 3, with 11 bases in between. This CDR3 comprises 15 residues. The CDR3, as DNA: TGTGCCATCAGTGAGTCCTATAGCGGAGAAGAGACCCAGTACTTC. This codes for CAISESYSGEETQYF.

In its sample, this clonotype was seen many times. The chain employs TRBV12-3 or TRBV12-4 and TRBJ2-6, with D tentatively TRBD1 (6 bases). Trimming cost V 7 bases and J 1 base, with 14 bases left between them. CDR3 length: 16 amino acids. In nucleotides, the CDR3 is TGTGCCAGCACGGCGGTTAGGGGGTCTGGGGCCAACGTCCTGACTTTC. Translated: CASTAVRGSGANVLTF.